This T cell receptor (beta chain) is drawn from a study of memory CD4+ T cells and cytomegalovirus serostatus. TCRdb keeps only in-frame clones here, not all; method: immunoSEQ multiplex PCR. The sample records 55,000 to 80,000 clones, 75% to 80% being singletons. The CDR3 is made up of 13 amino acids. Germline V gene lookup returns CDR1 MRHNA and CDR2 SNTAGT. The ends lost 6 bases at V and 5 bases at J; junction bases unmatched: 4. The sort gate was single viable CD3+CD4+CD8-CD45RO+ cells for memory CD4+ T cells. In its sample, this clone was seen once. This clonotype originated in an adult in good health and CMV-seropositive. V gene TRBV6-4 combines with J gene TRBJ2-1; 7 bases agree with TRBD2. The sequencing input was memory CD4+ T cells from blood. CDR3 loop: CASRGSGNNEQFF. CDR3 DNA sequence: TGTGCCAGCAGAGGGAGCGGGAACAATGAGCAGTTCTTC.